The clone carrying this T cell receptor (beta chain) came up many times. Antigen unknown. Trimming shortened V by 3 bases and J by 2 bases, and 5 bases separated the two germline ends. Germline V lookup: CDR1 MGHRA, CDR2 YSYEKL. This CDR3 is built from 12 residues. This sample was taken from a study of metastatic and nonmetastatic thyroid tumors. Study-wide background: Across peripheral blood and tumor or nodule tissue samples taken from malignant and benign thyroid patients, the repertoires were compared with one another. Study observations and caveats: It was reported that TCR beta diversity was significantly higher in malignant thyroid tumors than benign nodules, in blood and tumor.

Per the original methods: In papillary thyroid cancer, a distant-metastasis classifier was built using CDR3 differences across clinicopathological groups. From the PCR reads, TCRdb re-called clones with MiXCR. TCRdb assigned the V and J calls; the authors' analysis was not used. This sample yields roughly 22,000 clones, of which roughly 13% are seen a single time; roughly an eighth belongs to the top ten. Among the patients, none had received any treatment before thyroid surgery. The genes are TRBV4-1 and TRBJ2-7; the D gene could be TRBD1 or TRBD2 (5 bases each). The TCR comes from a female donor with papillary thyroid cancer or a benign thyroid nodule (not recorded which). Some clones in this sample may be carry-over from other donors' samples. Sequencing was carried out using blood. CDR3 region: CASSQGAYEQYF. The CDR3 bases are TGCGCCAGCAGCCAGGGGGCCTACGAGCAGTACTTC.